One and the same sample provided the 15 T cell receptor beta chains below, sequenced in a study of blood T cell repertoires in COVID-19. TCRdb keeps only in-frame clones here, not all; method: immunoSEQ multiplex PCR. This sample carries 150,000 to 200,000 clones, around 87% of them seen once, and the ten largest clones take 0.99%. The material sequenced was peripheral blood. These receptors were obtained from a young man with acute or convalescent COVID-19.

The V call is TRBV4-1, the J call TRBJ1-4, with D hard to call. CDR1 MGHRA and CDR2 YSYEKL come from the germline V gene. V was trimmed by 4 bases and J by 0 bases, leaving 6 bases between them. The CDR3 has 14 amino acids. This chain's CDR3 is CASSRVPTNEKLFF. DNA for the CDR3: TGCGCCAGCAGCCGAGTCCCAACTAATGAAAAACTGTTTTTT.

The chain joins TRBV3-1 (or the pseudogene TRBV3-2) to TRBJ2-5, with TRBD2 as a possible D gene (5 bases). The CDR3 length is 13 residues. V was cut by 3 bases and J by 3 bases, with 8 bases left in between. The germline V gene has CDR1 LGHDT and CDR2 YNNKEL (reference sequence). Written as DNA, the CDR3 is TGTGCCAGCAGCCAGAGGACTGAAGAGACCCAGTACTTC. Protein sequence: CASSQRTEETQYF.

This clone was recorded once. The chain combines TRBV12-5 with TRBJ1-5; 7 bases agree with TRBD1. After removal of 6 bases from V and 0 bases from J, the junction contained 5 bases not matched to a gene. CDR1 LGHNT and CDR2 FRNRAP come from the germline V gene. CDR3 length equals 15 residues. The CDR3 nucleotides read TGTGCTAGTGGGGGACAGACAAATAGCAATCAGCCCCAGCATTTT. Translation gives CASGGQTNSNQPQHF.

This chain links TRBV18 with TRBJ1-2; 7 positions agree with TRBD1. CDR3 size: 14 residues. Germline V gives CDR1 KGHSH, CDR2 LQKENI. Losses at the gene ends were 3 bases for V and 7 bases for J; bases not matched to a gene: 8. CDR3 in amino acids: CASSPGTVSRGYTF. In DNA, the CDR3 is TGTGCCAGCTCACCCGGGACAGTCTCGCGTGGCTACACCTTC.

This clone occurred once. The rearrangement joins TRBV21-1 to TRBJ1-2; the table's D gene call, TRBD1, was not cross checked with the DNA. TRBV21-1 is a recognized pseudogene. The CDR3 has 16 residues. The CDR3 loop is CASSKVGQDRNYGYTF. DNA for the CDR3: TGTGCCAGCAGCAAAGTGGGTCAGGACAGGAACTATGGCTACACCTTC.

V and J are TRBV30 and TRBJ1-1, with 8 bases that match TRBD1. Germline-derived CDR1 and CDR2 are GTSNPN and SVGIG (reference sequence). The J segment lost 4 bases and the V segment lost 1 base, leaving 8 bases of the junction unmatched. The CDR3 extends over 15 amino acids. CDR3 in amino acids: CAWSGVGQGATEAFF. The CDR3 DNA reads as TGTGCCTGGAGTGGGGTAGGGCAGGGGGCCACTGAAGCTTTCTTT.

Here the CDR3 reads CASSEAGRGNTEAFF. CDR3 sequence (DNA): TGTGCCAGCAGTGAAGCGGGAAGGGGAAACACTGAAGCTTTCTTT. This chain connects TRBV2 to TRBJ1-1; maybe TRBD1 (5 bases). The CDR3 has 15 residues. V was trimmed by 0 bases and J by 2 bases, leaving 10 bases between them. The germline CDR1 and CDR2 sequences are SNHLY and FYNNEI.

This clone has a single count. This rearrangement joins TRBV7-3 to TRBJ2-2; 7 positions agree with TRBD1. The CDR3 contains 14 residues. V shed 4 bases, J shed 6 bases, and the junction held 5 bases outside the gene matches. Per germline, CDR1 SGHTA and CDR2 FQGTGA. CDR3 region: CASSYYRGAGELFF. Written as DNA, the CDR3 is TGTGCCAGCAGCTACTACAGGGGTGCCGGGGAGCTGTTTTTT.

A few counts support this clone. The chain recombines TRBV6-4 with TRBJ2-3; 9 bases fit TRBD2. CDR3 length: 16 residues. J gave up 0 bases and V 3 bases, and 4 bases lay outside the gene matches. Looked up from germline, CDR1 is MRHNA and CDR2 is SNTAGT. The CDR3, as DNA: TGTGCCAGCAGTGAAGCGGGGGGTTCTAGCACAGATACGCAGTATTTT. This codes for CASSEAGGSSTDTQYF.

This chain connects TRBV15 to TRBJ1-1; no reliable D call. The CDR3 contains 15 residues. The V end was cut by 3 bases, the J end by 0 bases, with 11 bases between. The germline V gene has CDR1 LNHNV and CDR2 YYDKDF (reference sequence). CDR3 DNA: TGTGCCACCAGCAGTCAGGAAAACATGAACACTGAAGCTTTCTTT. It is translated as CATSSQENMNTEAFF.

CDR3 DNA sequence: TGTGCCAGGCTAGCCCCCGCTGGTTCACCCCTCCACTTT. It translates to CARLAPAGSPLHF. V is TRBV6-5 and J is TRBJ1-6, with D unclear. From germline, CDR1 is MNHEY and CDR2 SVGAGI. Trimming removed 9 bases from V and 9 bases from J, with 15 bases in between. The CDR3 consists of 13 residues.

The rearrangement links TRBV7-2 to TRBJ2-2, with 8 bases matching TRBD1. CDR1 SGHTA and CDR2 FQGNSA come from the germline V gene. The CDR3 contains 15 residues. V lost 5 bases to trimming and J lost 7 bases; unmatched junction nucleotides: 9. The CDR3 DNA reads as TGTGCCAGCAGCCACTCTAGACAGGGGAACGGGGAGCTGTTTTTT. Its translation: CASSHSRQGNGELFF.

This chain links TRBV24-1 with TRBJ1-2, with 9 bases matching TRBD1. Germline V gene data show CDR1 as KGHDR and CDR2 as SFDVKD. The CDR3 has 16 residues. V lost 2 bases to trimming and J lost 4 bases; unmatched junction nucleotides: 7. CDR3 in DNA: TGTGCCACCAGTGATTCTGTACAGGGGGCAGCCTATGGCTACACCTTC. Its protein is CATSDSVQGAAYGYTF.

The V and J genes are TRBV7-3 and TRBJ1-6, with D unclear. The CDR3 spans 14 residues. V lost 5 bases to trimming and J lost 7 bases, with 12 bases between them. CDR1 and CDR2 (germline): SGHTA, FQGTGA. Here the CDR3 DNA reads TGTGCCAGCAGCCCCGGTGGTTCGAATTCACCCCTCCACTTT. Translation gives CASSPGGSNSPLHF.

The chain employs TRBV9 and TRBJ2-5; 11 bases fit TRBD2. There are 16 residues in the CDR3. V shed 2 bases, J shed 3 bases, and the junction held 6 bases outside the gene matches. CDR1 is SGDLS and CDR2 is YYNGEE in the germline V gene. CDR3 nucleotides: TGTGCCAGCAGCGTGGATAGCGGGGGGGCCAAAGAGACCCAGTACTTC. It is translated as CASSVDSGGAKETQYF.